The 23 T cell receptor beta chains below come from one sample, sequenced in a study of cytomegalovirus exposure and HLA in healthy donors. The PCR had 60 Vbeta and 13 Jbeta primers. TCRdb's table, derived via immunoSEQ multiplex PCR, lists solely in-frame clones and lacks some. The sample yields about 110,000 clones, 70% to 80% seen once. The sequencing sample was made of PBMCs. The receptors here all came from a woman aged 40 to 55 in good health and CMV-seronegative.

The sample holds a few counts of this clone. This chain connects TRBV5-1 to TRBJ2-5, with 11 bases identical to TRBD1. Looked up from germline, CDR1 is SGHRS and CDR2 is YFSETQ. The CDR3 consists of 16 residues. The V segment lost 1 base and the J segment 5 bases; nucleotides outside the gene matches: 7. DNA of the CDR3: TGCGCCAGCAGCTTGCAGGGACAGGGGGTAGGGGAGACCCAGTACTTC. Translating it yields CASSLQGQGVGETQYF.

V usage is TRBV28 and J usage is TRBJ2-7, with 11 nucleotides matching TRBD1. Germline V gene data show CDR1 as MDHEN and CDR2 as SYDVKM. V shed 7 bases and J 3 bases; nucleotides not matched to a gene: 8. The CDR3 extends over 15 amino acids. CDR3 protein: CASIGGQGAIYEQYF. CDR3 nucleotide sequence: TGTGCCAGCATCGGTGGACAGGGGGCTATCTACGAGCAGTACTTC.

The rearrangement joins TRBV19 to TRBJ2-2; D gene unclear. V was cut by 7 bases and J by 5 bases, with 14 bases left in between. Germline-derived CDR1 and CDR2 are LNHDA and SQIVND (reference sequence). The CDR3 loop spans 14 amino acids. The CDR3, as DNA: TGTGCCAGTAACGAACCGCGTCGGACCGGGGAGCTGTTTTTT. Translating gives CASNEPRRTGELFF.

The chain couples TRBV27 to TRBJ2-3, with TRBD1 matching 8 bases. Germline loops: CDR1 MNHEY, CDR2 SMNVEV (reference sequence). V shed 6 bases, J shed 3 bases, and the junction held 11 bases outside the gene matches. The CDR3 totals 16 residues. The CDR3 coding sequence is TGTGCCAGCAGGCCCTCCAGGGGGCTTTCAACAGATACGCAGTATTTT. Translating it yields CASRPSRGLSTDTQYF.

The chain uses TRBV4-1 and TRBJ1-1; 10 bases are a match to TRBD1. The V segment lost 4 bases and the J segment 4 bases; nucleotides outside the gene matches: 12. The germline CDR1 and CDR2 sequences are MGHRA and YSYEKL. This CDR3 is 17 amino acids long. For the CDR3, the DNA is TGCGCCAGCAGCCTAGGGAGGACAGGGGGATTCGGCACTGAAGCTTTCTTT. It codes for CASSLGRTGGFGTEAFF.

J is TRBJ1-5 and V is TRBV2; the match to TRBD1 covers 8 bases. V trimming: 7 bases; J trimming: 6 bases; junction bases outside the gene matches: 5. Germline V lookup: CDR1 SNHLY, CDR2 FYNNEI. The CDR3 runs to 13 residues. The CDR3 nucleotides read TGTGCCAGCAAACTGACAGGGGTTCAGCCCCAGCATTTT. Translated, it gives CASKLTGVQPQHF.

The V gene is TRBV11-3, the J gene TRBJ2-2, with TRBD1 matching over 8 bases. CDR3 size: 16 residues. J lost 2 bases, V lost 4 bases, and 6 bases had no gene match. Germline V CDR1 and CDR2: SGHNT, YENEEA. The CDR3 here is CASSYSDRVNTGELFF. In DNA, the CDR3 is TGTGCCAGCAGCTACTCGGACAGGGTCAACACCGGGGAGCTGTTTTTT.

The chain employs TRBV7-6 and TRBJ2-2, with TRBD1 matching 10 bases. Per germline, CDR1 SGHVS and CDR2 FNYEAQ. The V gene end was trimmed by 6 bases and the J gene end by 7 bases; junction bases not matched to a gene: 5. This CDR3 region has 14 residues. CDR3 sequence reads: CASRGQGEGGELFF. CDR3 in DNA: TGTGCCAGCAGAGGACAGGGGGAAGGCGGGGAGCTGTTTTTT.

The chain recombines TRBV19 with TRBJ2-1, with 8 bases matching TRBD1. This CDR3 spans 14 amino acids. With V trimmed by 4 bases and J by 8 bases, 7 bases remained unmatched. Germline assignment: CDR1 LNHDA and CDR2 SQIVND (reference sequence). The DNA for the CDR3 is TGTGCCAGTAGTACGTGGACAGGGATCGATGAGCAGTTCTTC. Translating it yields CASSTWTGIDEQFF.

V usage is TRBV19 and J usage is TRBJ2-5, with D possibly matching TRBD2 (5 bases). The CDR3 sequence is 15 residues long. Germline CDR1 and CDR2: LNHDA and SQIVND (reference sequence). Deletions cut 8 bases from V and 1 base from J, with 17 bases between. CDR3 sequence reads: CASSPRRRVQETQYF. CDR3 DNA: TGTGCCAGTTCCCCTAGGAGGCGGGTCCAAGAGACCCAGTACTTC. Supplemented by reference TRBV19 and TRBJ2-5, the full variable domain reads DGGITQSPKYLFRKEGQNVTLSCEQNLNHDAMYWYRQDPGQGLRLIYYSQIVNDFQKGDIAEGYSVSREKKESFPLTVTSAQKNPTAFYLCASSPRRRVQETQYFGPGTRLLVL.

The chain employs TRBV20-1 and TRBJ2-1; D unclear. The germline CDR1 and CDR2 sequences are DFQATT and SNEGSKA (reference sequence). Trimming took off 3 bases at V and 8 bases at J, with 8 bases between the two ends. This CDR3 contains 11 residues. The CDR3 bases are TGCAGTGCTAGTCCCGAGGATGAGCAGTTCTTC. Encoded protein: CSASPEDEQFF.

CDR3: CASSPEGVIGNQPQHF. The CDR3 coding sequence is TGTGCCAGCAGCCCCGAAGGGGTCATAGGCAATCAGCCCCAGCATTTT. The chain combines TRBV27 with TRBJ1-5; maybe TRBD1 (5 bases). The germline V gene has CDR1 MNHEY and CDR2 SMNVEV (reference sequence). Trimming left V 6 bases short and J 2 bases short, with 17 bases between. This CDR3 spans 16 amino acids.

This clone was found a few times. The CDR3 loop reads CAWRYGVEQYF. The CDR3 nucleotides read TGTGCCTGGAGATACGGGGTAGAGCAGTACTTC. The chain combines TRBV30 with TRBJ2-7; D is perhaps TRBD2 (5 bases). Trimming removed 3 bases from V and 7 bases from J, with 10 bases in between. Germline V lookup: CDR1 GTSNPN, CDR2 SVGIG (reference sequence). This CDR3 contains 11 residues.

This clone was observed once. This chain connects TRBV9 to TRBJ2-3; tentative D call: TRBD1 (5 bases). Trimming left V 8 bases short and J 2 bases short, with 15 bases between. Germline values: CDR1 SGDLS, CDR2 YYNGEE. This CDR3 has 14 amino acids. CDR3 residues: CASVQAHHTDTQYF. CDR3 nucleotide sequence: TGTGCCAGTGTACAGGCCCACCACACAGATACGCAGTATTTT.

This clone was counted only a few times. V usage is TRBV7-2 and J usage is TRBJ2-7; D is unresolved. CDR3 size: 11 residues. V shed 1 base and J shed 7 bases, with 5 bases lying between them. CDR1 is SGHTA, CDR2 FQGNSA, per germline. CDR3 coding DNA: TGTGCCAGCAGCTTAGTAAAAGAGCAGTACTTC. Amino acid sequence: CASSLVKEQYF.

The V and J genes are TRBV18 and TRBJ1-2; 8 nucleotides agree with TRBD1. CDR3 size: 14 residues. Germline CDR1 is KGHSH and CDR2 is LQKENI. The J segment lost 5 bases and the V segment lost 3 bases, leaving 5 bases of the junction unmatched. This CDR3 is CASSPQGAEYGYTF. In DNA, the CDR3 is TGTGCCAGCTCACCCCAGGGGGCTGAGTATGGCTACACCTTC.

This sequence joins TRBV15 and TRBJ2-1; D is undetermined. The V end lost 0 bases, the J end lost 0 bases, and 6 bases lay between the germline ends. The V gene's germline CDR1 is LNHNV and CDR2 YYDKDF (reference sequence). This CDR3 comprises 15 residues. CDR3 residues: CATSRDSGSYNEQFF. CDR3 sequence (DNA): TGTGCCACCAGCAGAGATTCCGGCTCCTACAATGAGCAGTTCTTC.

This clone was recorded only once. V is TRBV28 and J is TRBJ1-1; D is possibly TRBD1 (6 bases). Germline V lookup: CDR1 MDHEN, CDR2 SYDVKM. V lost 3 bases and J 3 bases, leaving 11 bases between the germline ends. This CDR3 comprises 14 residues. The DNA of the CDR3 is TGTGCCAGCAGTTTGGGGGGGCGGCACACTGAAGCTTTCTTT. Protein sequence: CASSLGGRHTEAFF.

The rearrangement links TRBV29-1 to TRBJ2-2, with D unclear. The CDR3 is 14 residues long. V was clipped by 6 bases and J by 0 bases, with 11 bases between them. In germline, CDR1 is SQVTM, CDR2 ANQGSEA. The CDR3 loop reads CSVSDAANTGELFF. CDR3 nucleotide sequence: TGCAGCGTATCAGATGCGGCGAACACCGGGGAGCTGTTTTTT.

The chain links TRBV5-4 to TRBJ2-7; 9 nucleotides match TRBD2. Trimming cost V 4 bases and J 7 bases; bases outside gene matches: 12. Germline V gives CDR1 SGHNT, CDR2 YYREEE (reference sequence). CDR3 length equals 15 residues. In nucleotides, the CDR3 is TGTGCCAGCAGCCAGGCCCAGCGGGGGGCCGGGGAGCAGTACTTC. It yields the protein CASSQAQRGAGEQYF.

CDR3 nucleotide sequence: TGTGCCAGCTCTCCAACCGGGACAGGTGACTATGGCTACACCTTC. As protein: CASSPTGTGDYGYTF. This chain uses TRBV18 with TRBJ1-2; 8 bases fit TRBD1. The length of the CDR3 is 15 residues. Germline CDR1 reads KGHSH; CDR2 reads LQKENI. The V segment lost 6 bases and the J segment 3 bases; nucleotides outside the gene matches: 9.

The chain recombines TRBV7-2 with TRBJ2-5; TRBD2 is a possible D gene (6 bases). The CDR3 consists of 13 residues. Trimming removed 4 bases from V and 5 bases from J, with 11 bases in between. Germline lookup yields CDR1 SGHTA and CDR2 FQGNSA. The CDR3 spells CASSSTREETQYF. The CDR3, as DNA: TGTGCCAGCAGCTCGACTAGAGAGGAGACCCAGTACTTC.

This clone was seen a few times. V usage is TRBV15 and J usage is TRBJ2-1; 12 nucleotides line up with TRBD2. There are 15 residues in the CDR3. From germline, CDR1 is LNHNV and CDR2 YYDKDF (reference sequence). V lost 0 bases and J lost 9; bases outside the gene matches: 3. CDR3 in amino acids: CATSRDLAGGGEQFF. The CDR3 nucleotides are TGTGCCACCAGCAGAGATCTAGCGGGGGGGGGTGAGCAGTTCTTC.